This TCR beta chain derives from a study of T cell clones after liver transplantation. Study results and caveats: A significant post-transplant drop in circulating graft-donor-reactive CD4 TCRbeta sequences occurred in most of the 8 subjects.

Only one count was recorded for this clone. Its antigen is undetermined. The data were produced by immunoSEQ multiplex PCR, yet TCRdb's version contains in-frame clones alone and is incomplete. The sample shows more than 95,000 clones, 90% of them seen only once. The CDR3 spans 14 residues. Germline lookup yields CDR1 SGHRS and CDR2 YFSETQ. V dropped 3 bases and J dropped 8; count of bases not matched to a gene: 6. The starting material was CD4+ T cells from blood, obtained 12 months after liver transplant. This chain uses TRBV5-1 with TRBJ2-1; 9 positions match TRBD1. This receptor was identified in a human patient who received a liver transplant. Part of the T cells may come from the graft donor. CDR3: CASSSGTGWYEQFF. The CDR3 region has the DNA TGCGCCAGCAGCTCCGGGACAGGGTGGTATGAGCAGTTCTTC.